The 15 T cell receptor beta chains in this list originate from one sample, sequenced in a study of T cell responses to AZD1222 COVID-19 vaccine. Sequenced by immunoSEQ multiplex PCR; TCRdb stores in-frame clones only, minus some. The sample carries 150,000 or so clones, more than 70% recorded once. The starting material was peripheral blood, obtained on day 0 of AZD1222 vaccination. All receptors come from an adult in good health.

The chain is built from TRBV9 and TRBJ2-2; D unclear. V was clipped by 4 bases and J by 4 bases, with 8 bases between them. CDR1 SGDLS and CDR2 YYNGEE come from the germline V gene. This CDR3 is built from 13 residues. In nucleotides, the CDR3 is TGTGCCAGCAGCCCCAGAAGCACCGGGGAGCTGTTTTTT. Encoded protein: CASSPRSTGELFF.

The chain's CDR3 is CASSLSASAYTGELFF. The CDR3, as DNA: TGTGCCAGCAGTTTATCTGCTAGCGCTTACACCGGGGAGCTGTTTTTT. The chain combines TRBV27 with TRBJ2-2, with D possibly matching TRBD2 (6 bases). The ends were cut back, 0 bases at V and 3 bases at J, with 11 bases in the middle. The CDR3 totals 16 residues. Germline V gene data show CDR1 as MNHEY and CDR2 as SMNVEV (reference sequence).

This clone was found a few times. The chain has TRBV7-2 and TRBJ1-1, with D uncertain. The CDR3 totals 15 residues. Germline CDR1 reads SGHTA; CDR2 reads FQGNSA. V dropped 0 bases and J dropped 1 base, with 9 bases sitting between them. The chain's CDR3 is CASSLAGPGNTEAFF. DNA of the CDR3: TGTGCCAGCAGCTTAGCAGGGCCGGGGAACACTGAAGCTTTCTTT. Complete variable domain (other parts from reference TRBV7-2 and TRBJ1-1): GAGVSQSPSNKVTEKGKDVELRCDPISGHTALYWYRQSLGQGLEFLIYFQGNSAPDKSGLPSDRFSAERTGGSVSTLTIQRTQQEDSAVYLCASSLAGPGNTEAFFGQGTRLTVV.

This chain joins TRBV9 and TRBJ1-1, with D perhaps TRBD1 (6 bases). The germline gives CDR1 SGDLS, CDR2 YYNGEE. V lost 0 bases and J lost 1, with 10 bases in between. The CDR3 has 15 residues. The CDR3 bases are TGTGCCAGCAGCGTAGAGGGGGACAAGAACACTGAAGCTTTCTTT. The encoded protein is CASSVEGDKNTEAFF.

The CDR3 sequence is CASSLVPYNEQFF. In DNA, the CDR3 is TGTGCCAGCAGTTTAGTGCCATACAATGAGCAGTTCTTC. The genes are TRBV27 and TRBJ2-1; no reliable D call. V dropped 2 bases and J dropped 4 bases, with 6 bases sitting between them. The germline V gene has CDR1 MNHEY and CDR2 SMNVEV (reference sequence). The CDR3 is made up of 13 amino acids.

This chain connects TRBV7-9 to TRBJ2-5; D remains unclear. There are 14 residues in the CDR3. In germline, CDR1 is SEHNR, CDR2 FQNEAQ (reference sequence). V was trimmed by 5 bases and J by 0 bases, leaving 10 bases between them. CDR3 coding DNA: TGTGCCAGCAGCACACAGATGTACCAAGAGACCCAGTACTTC. It codes for CASSTQMYQETQYF.

The chain recombines TRBV5-8 with TRBJ1-1; unclear D gene. V lost 2 bases, J lost 5 bases, and 10 bases lay in between. CDR3 length equals 13 residues. Looked up from germline, CDR1 is SGHTS and CDR2 is YDEGEE. This CDR3 is CASSLQIGTEAFF. The CDR3 DNA sequence: TGTGCCAGCAGCTTACAGATTGGGACTGAAGCTTTCTTT.

This rearrangement joins TRBV11-3 to TRBJ2-7, with 9 positions matching TRBD1. V lost 5 bases to trimming and J lost 3 bases; unmatched junction nucleotides: 8. The CDR3 runs to 15 residues. From germline, CDR1 is SGHNT and CDR2 YENEEA. CDR3 amino acids: CASSATGGSYYEQYF. In nucleotides, the CDR3 is TGTGCCAGCAGCGCTACAGGGGGCTCATACTACGAGCAGTACTTC.

The rearrangement joins TRBV7-9 to TRBJ1-4; D remains unclear. The V and J ends lost 4 bases and 8 bases respectively, with 14 bases between them. There are 14 residues in the CDR3. Germline loops: CDR1 SEHNR, CDR2 FQNEAQ (reference sequence). CDR3 sequence (DNA): TGTGCCAGCAGCTGGGAGGAGTTGGGCGAAAAACTGTTTTTT. It is translated as CASSWEELGEKLFF. Supplemented by reference TRBV7-9 and TRBJ1-4, the full variable domain reads DTGVSQNPRHKITKRGQNVTFRCDPISEHNRLYWYRQTLGQGPEFLTYFQNEAQLEKSRLLSDRFSAERPKGSFSTLEIQRTEQGDSAMYLCASSWEELGEKLFFGSGTQLSVL.

The chain has TRBV15 and TRBJ1-2, with TRBD1 identical over 7 bases. V shed 11 bases and J 10 bases; nucleotides not matched to a gene: 10. Per germline, CDR1 LNHNV and CDR2 YYDKDF (reference sequence). The CDR3 is 11 residues long. The CDR3 region is CAAGAGGVYTF. The CDR3 DNA sequence: TGTGCCGCCGGGGCAGGGGGTGTCTACACCTTC.

The gene calls are TRBV7-2 and TRBJ1-5; D call uncertain. The CDR3 extends over 14 amino acids. Trimming shortened V by 1 base and J by 1 base, and 5 bases separated the two germline ends. From germline, CDR1 is SGHTA and CDR2 FQGNSA. The CDR3 loop reads CASSLVSSNQPQHF. As DNA, the CDR3 is TGTGCCAGCAGCTTAGTTTCCAGCAATCAGCCCCAGCATTTT.

The rearrangement uses TRBV12-2 and TRBJ2-7; the D segment call TRBD2 is taken from the table without a DNA check. TRBV12-2 corresponds to a pseudogene. This CDR3 contains 22 residues. The CDR3 region has the DNA TGTGCAAGTCGCTTAGCAGGAAGGACTAGCGGGATCCTCACCCGGGGATCCTACGAGCAGTACTTC. Residues: CASRLAGRTSGILTRGSYEQYF.

The rearrangement joins TRBV6-5 to TRBJ2-7; possibly TRBD2 for D (5 bases). This CDR3 contains 12 residues. Germline V CDR1 and CDR2: MNHEY, SVGAGI. The ends were cut back, 6 bases at V and 7 bases at J, with 13 bases in the middle. The CDR3 here is CASRLGVGEQYF. The CDR3 DNA sequence: TGTGCCAGCAGGCTCGGGGTTGGGGAGCAGTACTTC.

The V gene is TRBV7-3, the J gene TRBJ1-1; D is uncertain. There are 14 residues in the CDR3. Germline CDR1 reads SGHTA; CDR2 reads FQGTGA. Trimming pared 1 base from V and 5 bases from J, leaving 11 bases between. CDR3 amino acids: CASSLKGVGTEAFF. The CDR3 bases are TGTGCCAGCAGCTTAAAAGGCGTTGGGACTGAAGCTTTCTTT.

Worth noting for this clone: Other DNA sequences within the sample encode an identical CDR3. This chain joins TRBV11-3 and TRBJ2-7, with unresolved D. V shed 0 bases and J shed 1 base, with 1 base lying between them. Germline-derived CDR1 and CDR2 are SGHNT and YENEEA. There are 12 residues in the CDR3. The CDR3 sequence is CASSLDSYEQYF. For the CDR3, the DNA is TGTGCCAGCAGCTTAGATTCCTACGAGCAGTACTTC.